This TCR beta chain was sequenced during a study of blood T cells in healthy people across ages (dated by TCRdb to the mid-2010s). For the wider study: In model experiments, template switching captured about one uniquely barcoded TCR beta cDNA molecule for every two T cells. The study analyzed two additional independent replicas of 1 million unique cDNA reads from the same blood draw for two donors, one aged 18 to 30 and one aged 80 or older. Donors were grouped into four age groups: young (average approximately 16 years), middle-aged (39), aged (roughly 62) and long-lived (around 80). To track age-related changes in TCR beta repertoire diversity, the study relied on deep sequencing normalized with unique cDNA molecular identifiers. Overall study outcomes, separate from this receptor: Estimates of total diversity based on one million sequenced T cells were considered lower bounds and underestimates. As age increased, observed TCR beta diversity per million T cells dropped in a roughly linear way, and a significant reduction was already evident by age about 40. Donor CMV infection status was unknown, potentially confounding age-related changes in expanded clonotypes. Conclusive comparison of naive and antigen-experienced compartments was prevented by the profiling of bulk unsorted PBMCs. Observed TCR beta diversity correlated strongly with the percentage of naive T cells measured by flow cytometry. The long-lived group showed more naive CD4+ T cells, fewer expanded clones and increased TCR diversity than the aged group, suggesting age selection.

V is cut back by 6 bases and J by 9 bases, with 9 bases in the junction unmatched. Including the terminal cysteine and phenylalanine, the CDR3 comprises 13 residues. The DNA shown is the 39-base CDR3, in frame from base 1. The germline V gene yields SQVTM for CDR1 and ANQGSEA for CDR2. Note on this clonotype: No cognate antigen has been identified for it. The input lacks base qualities; no much larger clone sits a single base away.

Systemically healthy Caucasian individuals from Russia, 35 to 50 in total and aged roughly 6 to 100 years, were included as donors. About 9.6 milliliters of peripheral blood were collected from each donor into EDTA-treated Vacutainer tubes. Ficoll-Paque density-gradient centrifugation was used to isolate PBMCs, with at least 6.5 million per sample. Total RNA was extracted from PBMCs with Trizol reagent, with at least 6 micrograms obtained per sample. For every donor, flow cytometry on a PBMC aliquot measured the percentage of naive CD45RAhigh/CD27high T cells. The library was made by 5' RACE. TCRdb names Illumina HiSeq 2500 as the instrument used. A second about 6 to 11 cycle PCR used a sample-barcoded 5' primer and a J-beta primer mix. Each TCR beta cDNA molecule received a unique molecular identifier from a template-switch 5' adaptor carrying 12 random nucleotides. At least 2.5 million CDR3-containing paired-end reads were obtained from each sample. The Mint cDNA synthesis kit, primed by a TRBC-specific oligonucleotide, was used to synthesize first-strand cDNA from all RNA. After uracil-DNA glycosylase treatment, a first 18-cycle PCR used universal primers M1SS and BC2_uni_R on all cDNA. Concerning the study's data processing: For normalization, 1 million high-quality reads, each with a distinct molecular identifier, were randomly selected from each sample. Reads with shared molecular identifiers were discarded instead of being binned into consensus sequences. CDR3 identification, clonotype clustering and error correction used MiTCR with a Q25 quality threshold and the strictest error-elimination algorithm. Lower-bound total TCR beta diversity was estimated with a nonparametric unseen species model using Euler transformation. TCRdb applied fastp at Q25 and MiXCR to the public reads, then kept only in-frame beta chains. Every CDR3 protein is listed once, alongside the most common genes and DNA of its rows. None of the V and J calls come from the authors' own analysis; TCRdb made them. The sample table lists 750,000 to 850,000 distinct CDR3 sequences, 20% to 30% of them with a count of one. The ten largest clonotypes hold under 4% of the sample.

In addition, the sample was reused for a study of T cells of mothers and their children. The second study's authors report: Nine systemically healthy Caucasian individuals, comprising three mothers and their six children, were included as donors. cDNA synthesis consumed the entire amount of extracted RNA, loaded at approximately 1.6 ug RNA in each 15 ul reaction. Sample barcodes and 2-4 random nucleotides were added via the M1S primer in the second PCR. More than 8 million TCR beta CDR3 reads were obtained from each mother, and 2.5 million to 3 million reads were obtained from each child. In both related and unrelated pairs, thymic selection shapes the output of TCR recombination in a similar way, with inherited differences having only a minor effect. Normalized repertoire overlap in related mother-child pairs was always slightly higher than in unrelated mother-child pairs, but the difference was never significant. With a sensitivity of approximately 92 clones per million clonotypes, no persistent microchimeric T cell clones were detected. In the study, deep NGS was used to compare the TCR beta repertoires of mothers and children, and features distinguishing related mother-child pairs from unrelated individuals were sought. Mothers averaged roughly 40 +/- 4 years of age and children averaged about 12 +/- 4 years. After adapter ligation with NEBNext reagents, the libraries were sequenced on Illumina HiSeq 2000 with 100+100 nt paired-end reads. To prevent cross-contamination, the mother and child libraries were prepared one month apart and sequenced in separate runs. Each donor had between about 450,000 and 2,100,000 distinct TCR beta clonotypes identified. Naive TCR beta clonotypes were estimated from low-frequency clonotypes matched to each donor's FACS-determined naive share, without sorting.

The sequenced sample was blood. The chain is made from TRBV29-1 and TRBJ2-1, with 9 central nucleotides matching TRBD1. The sequence came from a boy aged 5-17 years in good health. For the CDR3, the sequence is CSVTGTGQVEQFF. Read as DNA, the sequence is TGCAGCGTGACCGGGACAGGGCAGGTTGAGCAGTTCTTC.